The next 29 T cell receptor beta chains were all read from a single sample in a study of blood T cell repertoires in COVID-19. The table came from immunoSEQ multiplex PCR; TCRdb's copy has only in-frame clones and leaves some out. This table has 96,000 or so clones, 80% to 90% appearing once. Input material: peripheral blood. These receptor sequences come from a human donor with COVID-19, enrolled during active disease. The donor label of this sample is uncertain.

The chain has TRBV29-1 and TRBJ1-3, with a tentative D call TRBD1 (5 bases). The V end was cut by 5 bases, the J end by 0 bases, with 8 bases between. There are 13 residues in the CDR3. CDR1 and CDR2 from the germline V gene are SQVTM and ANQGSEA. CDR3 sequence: CSVQGHSGNTIYF. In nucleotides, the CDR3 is TGCAGCGTTCAGGGCCACTCTGGAAACACCATATATTTT.

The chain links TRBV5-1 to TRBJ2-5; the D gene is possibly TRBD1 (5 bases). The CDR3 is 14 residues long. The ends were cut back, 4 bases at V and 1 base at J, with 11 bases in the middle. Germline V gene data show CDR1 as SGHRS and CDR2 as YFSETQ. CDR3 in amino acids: CASSPADSQETQYF. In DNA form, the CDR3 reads TGCGCCAGCAGCCCCGCAGACAGCCAAGAGACCCAGTACTTC.

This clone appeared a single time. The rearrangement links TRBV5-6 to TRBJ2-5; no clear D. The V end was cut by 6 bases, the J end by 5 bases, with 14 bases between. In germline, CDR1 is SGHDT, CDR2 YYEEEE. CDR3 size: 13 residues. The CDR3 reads CASISSVVETQYF. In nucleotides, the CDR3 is TGTGCCAGCATCTCGAGCGTCGTGGAGACCCAGTACTTC.

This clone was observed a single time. The CDR3, as DNA: TGCGCCAGCAGCTTGGGTGCGGGAGGGAACGAGCAGTACTTC. Translating gives CASSLGAGGNEQYF. V and J are TRBV5-1 and TRBJ2-7; TRBD2 matches 9 bases. Germline V gene sequence: CDR1 SGHRS, CDR2 YFSETQ. This CDR3 has 14 residues. The ends lost 0 bases at V and 5 bases at J; junction bases unmatched: 3.

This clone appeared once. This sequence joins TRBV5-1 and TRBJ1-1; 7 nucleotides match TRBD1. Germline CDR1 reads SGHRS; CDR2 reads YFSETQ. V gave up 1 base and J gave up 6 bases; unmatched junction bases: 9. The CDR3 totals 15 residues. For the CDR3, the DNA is TGCGCCAGCAGCTTGTATGACAGGGACGACCCTGAAGCTTTCTTT. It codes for CASSLYDRDDPEAFF. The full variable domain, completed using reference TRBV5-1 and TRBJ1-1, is KAGVTQTPRYLIKTRGQQVTLSCSPISGHRSVSWYQQTPGQGLQFLFEYFSETQRNKGNFPGRFSGRQFSNSRSEMNVSTLELGDSALYLCASSLYDRDDPEAFFGQGTRLTVV.

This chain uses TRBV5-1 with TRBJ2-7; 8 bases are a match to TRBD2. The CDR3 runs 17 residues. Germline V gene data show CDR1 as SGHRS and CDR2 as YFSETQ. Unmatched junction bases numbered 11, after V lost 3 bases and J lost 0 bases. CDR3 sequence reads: CASSWGVAGQSSYEQYF. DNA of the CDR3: TGCGCCAGCAGCTGGGGGGTAGCGGGGCAGAGCTCCTACGAGCAGTACTTC.

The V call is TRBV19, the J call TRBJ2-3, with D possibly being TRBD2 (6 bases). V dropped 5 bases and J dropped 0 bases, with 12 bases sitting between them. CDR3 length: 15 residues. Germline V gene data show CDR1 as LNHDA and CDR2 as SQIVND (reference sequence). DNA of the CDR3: TGTGCCAGTAGTTCCCGGGACTTTAGCACAGATACGCAGTATTTT. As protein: CASSSRDFSTDTQYF.

CDR3 amino acids: CASSLSVPDTQYF. The CDR3 DNA sequence: TGTGCCAGCAGCTTATCAGTCCCAGATACGCAGTATTTT. This chain connects TRBV11-2 to TRBJ2-3, with D hard to call. The CDR3 runs 13 residues. The V end lost 2 bases, the J end lost 4 bases, and 7 bases lay between the germline ends. Germline V lookup: CDR1 SGHAT, CDR2 FQNNGV.

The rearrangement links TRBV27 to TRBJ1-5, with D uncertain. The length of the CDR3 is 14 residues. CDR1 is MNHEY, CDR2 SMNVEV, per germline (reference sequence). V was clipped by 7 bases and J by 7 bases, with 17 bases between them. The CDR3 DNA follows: TGTGCCAGCACGACTGGAGGGTCGAGCCAGCCCCAGCATTTT. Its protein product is CASTTGGSSQPQHF.

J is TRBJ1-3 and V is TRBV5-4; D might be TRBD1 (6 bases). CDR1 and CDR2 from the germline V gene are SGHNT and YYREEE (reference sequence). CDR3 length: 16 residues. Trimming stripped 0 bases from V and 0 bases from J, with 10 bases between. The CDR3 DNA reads TGTGCCAGCAGCTTGGGGACAGATCGCTCTGGAAACACCATATATTTT. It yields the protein CASSLGTDRSGNTIYF. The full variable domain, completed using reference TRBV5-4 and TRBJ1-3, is ETGVTQSPTHLIKTRGQQVTLRCSSQSGHNTVSWYQQALGQGPQFIFQYYREEENGRGNFPPRFSGLQFPNYSSELNVNALELDDSALYLCASSLGTDRSGNTIYFGEGSWLTVV.

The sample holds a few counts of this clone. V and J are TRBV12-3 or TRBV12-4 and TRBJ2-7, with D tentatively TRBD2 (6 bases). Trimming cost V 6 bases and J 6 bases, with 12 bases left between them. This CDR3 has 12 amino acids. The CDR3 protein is CASSSWEAEQYF. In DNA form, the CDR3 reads TGTGCCAGCAGCTCCTGGGAGGCCGAGCAGTACTTC.

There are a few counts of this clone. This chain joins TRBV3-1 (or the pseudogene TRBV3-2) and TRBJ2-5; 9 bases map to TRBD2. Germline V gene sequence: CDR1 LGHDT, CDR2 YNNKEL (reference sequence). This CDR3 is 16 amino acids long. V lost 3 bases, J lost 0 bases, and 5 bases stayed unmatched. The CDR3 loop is CASSQRASGDQETQYF. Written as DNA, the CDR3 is TGTGCCAGCAGCCAGAGGGCTAGCGGGGACCAAGAGACCCAGTACTTC.

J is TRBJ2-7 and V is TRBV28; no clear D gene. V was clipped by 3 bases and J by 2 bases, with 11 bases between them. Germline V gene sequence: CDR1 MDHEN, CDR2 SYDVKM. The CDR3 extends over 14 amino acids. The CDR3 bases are TGTGCCAGCAGTTTTCCGACGGGTACCTACGAGCAGTACTTC. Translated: CASSFPTGTYEQYF.

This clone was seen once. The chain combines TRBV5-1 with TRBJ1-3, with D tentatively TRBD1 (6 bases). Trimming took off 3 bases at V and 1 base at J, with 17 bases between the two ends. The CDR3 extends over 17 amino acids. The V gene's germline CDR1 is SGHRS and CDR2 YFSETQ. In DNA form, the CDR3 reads TGCGCCAGCAGCTACACTCCAGGGGACGTTTCTGGAAACACCATATATTTT. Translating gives CASSYTPGDVSGNTIYF.

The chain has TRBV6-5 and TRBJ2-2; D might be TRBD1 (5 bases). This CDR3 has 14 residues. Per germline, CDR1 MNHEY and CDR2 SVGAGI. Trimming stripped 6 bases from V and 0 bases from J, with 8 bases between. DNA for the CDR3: TGTGCCAGCAGCCGGACACCGAACACCGGGGAGCTGTTTTTT. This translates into CASSRTPNTGELFF.

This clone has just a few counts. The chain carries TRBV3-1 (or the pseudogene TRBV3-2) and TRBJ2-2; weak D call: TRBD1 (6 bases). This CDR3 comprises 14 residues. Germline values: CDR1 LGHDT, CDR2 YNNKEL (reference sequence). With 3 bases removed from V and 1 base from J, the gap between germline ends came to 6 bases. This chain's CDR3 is CASSQDRNTGELFF. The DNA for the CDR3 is TGTGCCAGCAGCCAGGACAGGAACACCGGGGAGCTGTTTTTT.

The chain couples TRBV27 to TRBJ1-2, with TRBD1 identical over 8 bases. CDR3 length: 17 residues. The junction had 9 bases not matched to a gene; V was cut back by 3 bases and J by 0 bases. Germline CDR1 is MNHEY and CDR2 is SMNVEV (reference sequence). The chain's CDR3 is CASSFLGQESSNYGYTF. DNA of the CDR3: TGTGCCAGCAGTTTCTTGGGACAGGAGTCATCTAACTATGGCTACACCTTC.

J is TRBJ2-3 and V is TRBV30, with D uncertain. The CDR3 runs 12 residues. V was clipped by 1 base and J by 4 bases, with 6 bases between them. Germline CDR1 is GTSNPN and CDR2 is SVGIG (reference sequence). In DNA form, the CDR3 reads TGTGCCTGGAGTGCAGTTCCAGATACGCAGTATTTT. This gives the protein CAWSAVPDTQYF. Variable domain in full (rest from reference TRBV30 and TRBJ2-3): SQTIHQWPATLVQPVGSPLSLECTVEGTSNPNLYWYRQAAGRGLQLLFYSVGIGQISSEVPQNLSASRPQDRQFILSSKKLLLSDSGFYLCAWSAVPDTQYFGPGTRLTVL.

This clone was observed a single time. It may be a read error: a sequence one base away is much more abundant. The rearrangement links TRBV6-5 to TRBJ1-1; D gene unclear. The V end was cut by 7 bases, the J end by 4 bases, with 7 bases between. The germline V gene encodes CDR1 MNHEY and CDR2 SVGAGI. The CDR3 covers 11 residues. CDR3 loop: CASNLATEAFF. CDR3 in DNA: TGTGCCAGCAATCTGGCCACTGAAGCTTTCTTT.

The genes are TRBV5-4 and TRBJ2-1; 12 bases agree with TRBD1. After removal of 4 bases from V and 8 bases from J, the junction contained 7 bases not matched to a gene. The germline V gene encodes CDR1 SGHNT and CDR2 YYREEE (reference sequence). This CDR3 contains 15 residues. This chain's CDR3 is CASSHPGQGADEQFF. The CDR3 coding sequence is TGTGCCAGCAGCCATCCGGGACAGGGGGCCGATGAGCAGTTCTTC.

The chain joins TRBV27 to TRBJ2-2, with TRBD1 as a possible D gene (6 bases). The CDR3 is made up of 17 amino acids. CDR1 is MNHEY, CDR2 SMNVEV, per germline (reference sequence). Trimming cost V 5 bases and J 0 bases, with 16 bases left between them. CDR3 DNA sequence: TGTGCCAGCAGTCCCCTCAGGGCAGGGGCGAACACCGGGGAGCTGTTTTTT. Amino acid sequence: CASSPLRAGANTGELFF.

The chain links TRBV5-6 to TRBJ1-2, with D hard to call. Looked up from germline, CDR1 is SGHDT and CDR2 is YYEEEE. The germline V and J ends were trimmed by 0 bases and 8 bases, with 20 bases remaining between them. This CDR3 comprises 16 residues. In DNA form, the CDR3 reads TGTGCCAGCAGCTTGGAACCCCACGGAAGACGAGGGGGCTACACCTTC. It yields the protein CASSLEPHGRRGGYTF.

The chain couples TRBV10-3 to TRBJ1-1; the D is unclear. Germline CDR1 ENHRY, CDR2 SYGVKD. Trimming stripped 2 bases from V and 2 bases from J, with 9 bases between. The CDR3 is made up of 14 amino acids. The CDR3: CAISEEPDNTEAFF. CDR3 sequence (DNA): TGTGCCATCAGTGAGGAACCAGATAACACTGAAGCTTTCTTT.

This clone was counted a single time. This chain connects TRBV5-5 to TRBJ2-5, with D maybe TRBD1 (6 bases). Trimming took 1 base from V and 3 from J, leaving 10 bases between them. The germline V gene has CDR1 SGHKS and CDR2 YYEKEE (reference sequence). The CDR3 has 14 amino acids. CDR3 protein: CASSLQGGEETQYF. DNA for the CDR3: TGTGCCAGCAGCTTGCAAGGGGGAGAAGAGACCCAGTACTTC.

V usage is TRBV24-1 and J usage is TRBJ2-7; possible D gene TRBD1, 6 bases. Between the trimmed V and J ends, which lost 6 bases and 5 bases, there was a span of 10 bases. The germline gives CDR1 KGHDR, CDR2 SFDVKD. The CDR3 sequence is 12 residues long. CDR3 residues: CATSTGRDEQYF. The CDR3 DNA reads TGTGCCACCAGTACAGGGCGGGACGAGCAGTACTTC.

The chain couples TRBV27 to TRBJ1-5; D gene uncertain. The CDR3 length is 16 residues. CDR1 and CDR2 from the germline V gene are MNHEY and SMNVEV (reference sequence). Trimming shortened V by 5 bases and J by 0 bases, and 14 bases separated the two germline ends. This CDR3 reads CASSTRAGLSNQPQHF. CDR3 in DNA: TGTGCCAGCAGTACCCGGGCCGGACTTAGCAATCAGCCCCAGCATTTT.

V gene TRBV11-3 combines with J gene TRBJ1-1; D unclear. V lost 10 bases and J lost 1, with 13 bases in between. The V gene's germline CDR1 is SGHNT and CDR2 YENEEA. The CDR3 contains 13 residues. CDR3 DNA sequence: TGTGCCATCAGGAGCGGGGAGAACACTGAAGCTTTCTTT. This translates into CAIRSGENTEAFF.

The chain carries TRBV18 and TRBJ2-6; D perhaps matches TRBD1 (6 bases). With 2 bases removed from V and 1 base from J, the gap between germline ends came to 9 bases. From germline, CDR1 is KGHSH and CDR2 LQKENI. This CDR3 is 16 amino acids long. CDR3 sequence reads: CASSPVGQSGANVLTF. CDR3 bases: TGTGCCAGCTCACCAGTAGGACAGTCTGGGGCCAACGTCCTGACTTTC.

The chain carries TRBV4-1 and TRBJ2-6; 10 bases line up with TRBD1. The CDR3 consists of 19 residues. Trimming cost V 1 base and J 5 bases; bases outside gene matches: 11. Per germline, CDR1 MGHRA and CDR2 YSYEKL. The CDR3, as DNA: TGCGCCAGCAGCCAAGGAAGACAGGGGGCCAATGTAAGGGCCAACGTCCTGACTTTC. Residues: CASSQGRQGANVRANVLTF.